These 26 T cell receptor beta chains were sequenced from one sample in a study of cytomegalovirus exposure and HLA in healthy donors. The PCR made use of 60 Vbeta and 13 Jbeta primers. Using immunoSEQ multiplex PCR, the repertoire was profiled, and TCRdb retains in-frame clones only, with some absent. This sample carries 70,000 or so clones, with under 0.9% going to the ten biggest clones. The sequencing sample was made of PBMCs. These receptors all come from a boy between 10 and 17 years old in good health and CMV-seronegative.

The rearrangement uses TRBV6-5 and TRBJ1-1; TRBD1 is a possible D gene (5 bases). V was cut by 9 bases and J by 3 bases, with 11 bases left in between. Germline assignment: CDR1 MNHEY and CDR2 SVGAGI. The CDR3 contains 12 residues. The CDR3, as DNA: TGTGCCAGTGCTCCGGGGGACACTGAAGCTTTCTTT. This gives the protein CASAPGDTEAFF.

CDR3 amino acids: CASKAGQETQYF. The DNA of the CDR3 is TGCGCCAGCAAGGCGGGGCAAGAGACCCAGTACTTC. J is TRBJ2-5 and V is TRBV5-1; a possible D gene is TRBD2 (6 bases). The CDR3 is 12 residues long. The germline gives CDR1 SGHRS, CDR2 YFSETQ. Trimming cost V 6 bases and J 2 bases, with 8 bases left between them.

The chain employs TRBV15 and TRBJ2-7; 8 bases line up with TRBD2. V shed 1 base, J shed 0 bases, and the junction held 17 bases outside the gene matches. The CDR3 is 20 residues long. Looked up from germline, CDR1 is LNHNV and CDR2 is YYDKDF (reference sequence). The CDR3 is CATSRGLGFAGGNSSYEQYF. In DNA form, the CDR3 reads TGTGCCACCAGCAGAGGGTTAGGTTTCGCGGGAGGTAATAGCTCCTACGAGCAGTACTTC.

The genes are TRBV7-9 and TRBJ2-7, with D tentatively TRBD2 (7 bases). CDR1 is SEHNR, CDR2 FQNEAQ, per germline (reference sequence). Trimming removed 3 bases from V and 2 bases from J, with 11 bases in between. This CDR3 is built from 14 residues. The DNA of the CDR3 is TGTGCCAGCAGCTTCAAGGGGGGGCCCTACGAGCAGTACTTC. It codes for CASSFKGGPYEQYF.

The chain couples TRBV28 to TRBJ1-5; 9 nucleotides match TRBD1. The J segment lost 1 base and the V segment lost 4 bases, leaving 5 bases of the junction unmatched. Germline values: CDR1 MDHEN, CDR2 SYDVKM. The CDR3 spans 16 residues. The CDR3 region is CASSSTGGLSNQPQHF. CDR3 DNA: TGTGCCAGCAGTTCGACAGGGGGGCTAAGCAATCAGCCCCAGCATTTT.

The chain recombines TRBV5-1 with TRBJ2-7, with D perhaps matching TRBD2 (7 bases). Looked up from germline, CDR1 is SGHRS and CDR2 is YFSETQ. Trimming stripped 4 bases from V and 2 bases from J, with 10 bases between. CDR3 length: 13 residues. CDR3 loop: CASSRGRAYEQYF. The CDR3 DNA follows: TGCGCCAGCAGCAGGGGGAGGGCCTACGAGCAGTACTTC.

CDR3 DNA sequence: TGCGCCAGCAGTGACCCCGCAGGGCCGCTTTCGGAGCAGTACTTC. Its protein product is CASSDPAGPLSEQYF. This chain joins TRBV10-1 and TRBJ2-7, with D perhaps matching TRBD1 (5 bases). CDR3 length equals 15 residues. V was pared by 3 bases and J by 7 bases, with 19 bases between. CDR1 is WNHNN, CDR2 SYGVQD, per germline (reference sequence).

The rearrangement links TRBV25-1 to TRBJ2-1; D is uncertain. V was pared by 8 bases and J by 10 bases, with 21 bases between. CDR1 is MGHDK and CDR2 is SYGVNS in the germline V gene. This CDR3 has 14 amino acids. As DNA, the CDR3 is TGTGCCAGCCTTGCATTTGATAGCAGCCAAGAGCAGTTCTTC. Translated: CASLAFDSSQEQFF. The variable domain in full, with the rest retrieved from reference TRBV25-1 and TRBJ2-1, is EADIYQTPRYLVIGTGKKITLECSQTMGHDKMYWYQQDPGMELHLIHYSYGVNSTEKGDLSSESTVSRIRTEHFPLTLESARPSHTSQYLCASLAFDSSQEQFFGPGTRLTVL.

CDR3 DNA sequence: TGCACCGCGTGGGGGGGATCCGGTGAGCAGTTCTTC. Translated: CTAWGGSGEQFF. This chain uses TRBV29-1 with TRBJ2-1; 7 bases line up with TRBD2. CDR3 length: 12 residues. Germline CDR1 is SQVTM and CDR2 is ANQGSEA.

The chain is built from TRBV7-9 and TRBJ2-7, with TRBD2 identical over 7 bases. With V trimmed by 4 bases and J by 5 bases, 5 bases remained unmatched. The CDR3 loop spans 13 amino acids. Per germline, CDR1 SEHNR and CDR2 FQNEAQ (reference sequence). CDR3 DNA sequence: TGTGCCAGCAGCTATAGACTAGCCGACGAGCAGTACTTC. Translating gives CASSYRLADEQYF.

This chain connects TRBV7-2 to TRBJ2-5; 10 bases line up with TRBD2. This CDR3 is built from 15 residues. Germline assignment: CDR1 SGHTA and CDR2 FQGNSA. The ends lost 5 bases at V and 5 bases at J; junction bases unmatched: 8. The CDR3, as DNA: TGTGCCAGCAGCCGAAGACTAGCGGGTACCGAGACCCAGTACTTC. Translated: CASSRRLAGTETQYF. Full variable domain (rest looked up from reference TRBV7-2 and TRBJ2-5): GAGVSQSPSNKVTEKGKDVELRCDPISGHTALYWYRQSLGQGLEFLIYFQGNSAPDKSGLPSDRFSAERTGGSVSTLTIQRTQQEDSAVYLCASSRRLAGTETQYFGPGTRLLVL.

Concerning this clone: Other nucleotide sequences in the sample specify the same CDR3. The rearrangement joins TRBV4-3 to TRBJ2-7; D gene uncertain. CDR1 and CDR2 (germline): LGHNA, YSLEER. The CDR3 totals 15 residues. With 0 bases removed from V and 6 bases from J, the gap between germline ends came to 15 bases. CDR3 loop: CASSQDRRPAVEQYF. CDR3 bases: TGCGCCAGCAGCCAAGATCGACGCCCGGCGGTCGAGCAGTACTTC.

This CDR3 is CASSDSSGTGLAGYTF. CDR3 nucleotide sequence: TGCGCCAGCAGCGATTCATCCGGGACAGGGTTGGCTGGCTACACCTTC. The rearrangement uses TRBV4-1 and TRBJ1-2; 9 bases agree with TRBD1. The V gene end was trimmed by 5 bases and the J gene end by 7 bases; junction bases not matched to a gene: 14. Germline CDR1 and CDR2: MGHRA and YSYEKL. The CDR3 is 16 amino acids.

The V gene is TRBV5-1, the J gene TRBJ1-1; tentative D call: TRBD1 (5 bases). This CDR3 contains 15 residues. Germline V lookup: CDR1 SGHRS, CDR2 YFSETQ. V was pared by 0 bases and J by 0 bases, with 9 bases between. The CDR3, as DNA: TGCGCCAGCAGCTTGGGGGGCTCCTTGAACACTGAAGCTTTCTTT. It translates to CASSLGGSLNTEAFF.

J is TRBJ2-5 and V is TRBV7-6, with 13 bases lining up with TRBD2. The CDR3 has 16 residues. Germline CDR1 SGHVS, CDR2 FNYEAQ. V dropped 6 bases and J dropped 1; count of bases not matched to a gene: 5. CDR3 nucleotides: TGTGCCAGCAGGTCCGGGACTAGCGGGATCCAAGAGACCCAGTACTTC. Translated, it gives CASRSGTSGIQETQYF.

The CDR3 region has the DNA TGTGCCAGCAGCGTACAAGCGGGAGATCACAATGAGCAGTTCTTC. This encodes CASSVQAGDHNEQFF. The genes are TRBV9 and TRBJ2-1, with TRBD2 matching over 8 bases. Germline values: CDR1 SGDLS, CDR2 YYNGEE. The CDR3 runs to 15 residues. The V segment lost 1 base and the J segment 5 bases; nucleotides outside the gene matches: 5.

The chain recombines TRBV4-2 with TRBJ2-3; the match to TRBD2 covers 10 bases. The CDR3 runs to 15 residues. The germline gives CDR1 LGHNA, CDR2 YNFKEQ. The ends lost 3 bases at V and 4 bases at J; junction bases unmatched: 4. CDR3 DNA sequence: TGTGCCAGCAGCCATACAAGCGGGGGGGCAGATACGCAGTATTTT. Amino acid sequence: CASSHTSGGADTQYF.

This chain joins TRBV15 and TRBJ1-3; no clear D. Trimming shortened V by 5 bases and J by 0 bases, and 8 bases separated the two germline ends. The germline gives CDR1 LNHNV, CDR2 YYDKDF (reference sequence). The CDR3 length is 14 residues. Written as DNA, the CDR3 is TGTGCCACCAGCGAAAACTACTCTGGAAACACCATATATTTT. This gives the protein CATSENYSGNTIYF.

CDR3 bases: TGTGCCAGCAGGACCGGGACAGGGCCCTCCTATGGCTACACCTTC. This sequence encodes CASRTGTGPSYGYTF. This sequence joins TRBV2 and TRBJ1-2; 9 positions agree with TRBD1. Germline CDR1 SNHLY, CDR2 FYNNEI. Trimming cost V 6 bases and J 4 bases; bases outside gene matches: 9. The CDR3 runs 15 residues.

The chain links TRBV9 to TRBJ2-2; a weak D match, TRBD2 (6 bases). The CDR3 runs 15 residues. V was trimmed by 4 bases and J by 4 bases, leaving 14 bases between them. The germline gives CDR1 SGDLS, CDR2 YYNGEE. The CDR3 here is CASSLGGLGTGELFF. The CDR3 DNA follows: TGTGCCAGCAGCCTGGGAGGCCTAGGCACCGGGGAGCTGTTTTTT.

V gene TRBV9 combines with J gene TRBJ1-1; D is perhaps TRBD1 (5 bases). V lost 1 base to trimming and J lost 1 base, with 8 bases between them. CDR1 is SGDLS and CDR2 is YYNGEE in the germline V gene. CDR3 length: 14 residues. In DNA, the CDR3 is TGTGCCAGCAGCGTAACCGACAGGAACACTGAAGCTTTCTTT. This gives the protein CASSVTDRNTEAFF.

The chain joins TRBV9 to TRBJ2-3, with 7 bases that match TRBD2. The CDR3 totals 17 residues. Germline CDR1 is SGDLS and CDR2 is YYNGEE. The trim removed 0 bases at V and 0 bases at J, leaving 7 bases unmatched. CDR3 in amino acids: CASSVGAGVTSTDTQYF. As DNA, the CDR3 is TGTGCCAGCAGCGTAGGTGCGGGGGTGACTAGCACAGATACGCAGTATTTT. The full variable domain, its missing parts supplied by reference TRBV9 and TRBJ2-3, is DSGVTQTPKHLITATGQRVTLRCSPRSGDLSVYWYQQSLDQGLQFLIQYYNGEERAKGNILERFSAQQFPDLHSELNLSSLELGDSALYFCASSVGAGVTSTDTQYFGPGTRLTVL.

The chain uses TRBV7-8 and TRBJ2-1; 12 nucleotides line up with TRBD2. The CDR3 consists of 15 residues. Trimming cost V 5 bases and J 8 bases; bases outside gene matches: 7. CDR1 is SGHVS, CDR2 FQNEAQ, per germline. CDR3 sequence reads: CASSPASGGAYEQFF. Written as DNA, the CDR3 is TGTGCCAGCAGCCCAGCTAGCGGGGGGGCATATGAGCAGTTCTTC.

The rearrangement uses TRBV7-8 and TRBJ1-2; D is undetermined. V shed 0 bases and J shed 2 bases, with 10 bases lying between them. In germline, CDR1 is SGHVS, CDR2 FQNEAQ. There are 15 residues in the CDR3. The CDR3 is CASSLAGGLNYGYTF. For the CDR3, the DNA is TGTGCCAGCAGCTTAGCTGGAGGGCTGAACTATGGCTACACCTTC. The variable domain in full, completed from reference TRBV7-8 and TRBJ1-2, reads GAGVSQSPRYKVAKRGQDVALRCDPISGHVSLFWYQQALGQGPEFLTYFQNEAQLDKSGLPSDRFFAERPEGSVSTLKIQRTQQEDSAVYLCASSLAGGLNYGYTFGSGTRLTVV.

The V and J genes are TRBV6-5 and TRBJ2-7; 10 bases are a match to TRBD1. Germline V gives CDR1 MNHEY, CDR2 SVGAGI. The CDR3 contains 16 residues. The V gene end was trimmed by 0 bases and the J gene end by 5 bases; junction bases not matched to a gene: 7. The CDR3 spells CASSYSSGQGIHEQYF. The CDR3 DNA reads TGTGCCAGCAGTTACTCGTCGGGACAGGGGATTCACGAGCAGTACTTC.

J is TRBJ1-2 and V is TRBV29-1; D gene uncertain. Germline loops: CDR1 SQVTM, CDR2 ANQGSEA. With 4 bases removed from V and 3 bases from J, the gap between germline ends came to 6 bases. This CDR3 spans 11 amino acids. DNA for the CDR3: TGCAGCGTTGGTACAGACTATGGCTACACCTTC. Its protein is CSVGTDYGYTF.